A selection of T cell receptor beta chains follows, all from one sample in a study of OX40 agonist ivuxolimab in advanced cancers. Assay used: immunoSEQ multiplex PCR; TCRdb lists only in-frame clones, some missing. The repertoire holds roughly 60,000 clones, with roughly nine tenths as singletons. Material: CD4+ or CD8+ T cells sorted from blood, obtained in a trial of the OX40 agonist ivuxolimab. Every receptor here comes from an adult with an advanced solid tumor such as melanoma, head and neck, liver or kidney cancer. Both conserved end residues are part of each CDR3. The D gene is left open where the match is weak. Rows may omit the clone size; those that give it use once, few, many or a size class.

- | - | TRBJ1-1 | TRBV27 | CASSLSVTGPPNTEAFF | TGTGCCAGCAGTTTATCGGTCACAGGGCCGCCGAACACTGAAGCTTTCTTT
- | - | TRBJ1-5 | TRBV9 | CASSSDNSNQPQHF | TGTGCCAGCAGTTCCGACAATAGCAATCAGCCCCAGCATTTT
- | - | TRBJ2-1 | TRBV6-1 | CASSENGRREQFF | TGTGCCAGCAGTGAAAATGGGAGGCGGGAGCAGTTCTTC
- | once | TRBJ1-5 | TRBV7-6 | CASSLDSTDNQPQHF | TGTGCCAGCAGCTTAGACTCGACGGACAATCAGCCCCAGCATTTT
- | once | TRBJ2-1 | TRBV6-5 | CASSPWGNYENEQFF | TGTGCCAGCAGTCCCTGGGGTAACTATGAAAATGAGCAGTTCTTC
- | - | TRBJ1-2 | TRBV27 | CASSLGPGGWNGYTF | TGTGCCAGCAGTTTAGGCCCCGGGGGATGGAATGGCTACACCTTC
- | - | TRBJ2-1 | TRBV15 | CATSGRGSYNEQFF | TGTGCCACCAGCGGTAGGGGTTCCTACAATGAGCAGTTCTTC
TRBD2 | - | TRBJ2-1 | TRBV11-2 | CASSPWTSGGALNEQFF | TGTGCCAGCAGCCCCTGGACTAGCGGGGGGGCCCTCAATGAGCAGTTCTTC
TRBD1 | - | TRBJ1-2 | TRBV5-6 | CASSWGQGSGYTF | TGTGCCAGCAGCTGGGGACAGGGATCGGGCTACACCTTC
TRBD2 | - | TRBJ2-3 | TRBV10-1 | CASSEGLSGGTDTQYF | TGCGCCAGCAGTGAAGGTTTGAGCGGGGGTACAGATACGCAGTATTTT
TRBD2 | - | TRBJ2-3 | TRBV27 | CASSTTLGLVTDTQYF | TGTGCCAGCAGTACCACCCTAGGACTAGTCACTGATACGCAGTATTTT
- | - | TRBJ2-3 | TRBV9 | CASSAARAGGTDTQYF | TGTGCCAGCAGCGCGGCTCGAGCCGGGGGAACAGATACGCAGTATTTT
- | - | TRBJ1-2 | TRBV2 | CASTPVAPEGYTF | TGTGCCAGCACCCCTGTGGCCCCTGAGGGCTACACCTTC
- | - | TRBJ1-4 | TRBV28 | CASSSTRTVTYEKLFF | TGTGCCAGCAGTTCCACCCGGACAGTAACCTATGAAAAACTGTTTTTT
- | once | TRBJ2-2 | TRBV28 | CASNEGYTGELFF | TGTGCCAGCAACGAGGGGTACACCGGGGAGCTGTTTTTT
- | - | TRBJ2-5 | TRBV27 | CASAPRHQETQYF | TGTGCCAGCGCCCCCAGGCACCAAGAGACCCAGTACTTC
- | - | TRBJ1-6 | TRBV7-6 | CASSLWGVSSPLHF | TGTGCCAGCAGCTTATGGGGGGTCTCTTCACCCCTCCACTTT
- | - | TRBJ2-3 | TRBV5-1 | CASRFGSDTQYF | TGCGCCAGCAGGTTTGGGTCAGATACGCAGTATTTT
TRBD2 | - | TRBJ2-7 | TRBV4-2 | CASSPGGGYEQYF | TGTGCCAGCAGCCCGGGAGGTGGATACGAGCAGTACTTC
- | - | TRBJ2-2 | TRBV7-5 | CVRSLAQTGAGELFF | TGTGTCAGAAGCTTAGCCCAAACAGGGGCCGGGGAGCTGTTTTTT
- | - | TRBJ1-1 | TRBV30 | CAWSAMDRLNTEAFF | TGTGCCTGGAGTGCTATGGACAGACTGAACACTGAAGCTTTCTTT
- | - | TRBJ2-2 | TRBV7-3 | CASSLGGTGELFF | TGTGCCAGCAGCTTAGGCGGTACCGGGGAGCTGTTTTTT
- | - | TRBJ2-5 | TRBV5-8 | CASNLLAPSLQETQYF | TGTGCCAGCAACCTCCTGGCCCCGAGCCTACAAGAGACCCAGTACTTC
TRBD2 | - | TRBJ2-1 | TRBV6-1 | CASRATSGGLSEQFF | TGTGCCAGCAGGGCCACTAGCGGGGGGCTCAGTGAGCAGTTCTTC
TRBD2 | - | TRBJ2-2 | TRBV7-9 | CASSTTGGGTGELFF | TGTGCCAGCAGCACAACGGGAGGGGGTACCGGGGAGCTGTTTTTT
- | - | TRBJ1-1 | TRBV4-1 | CASSQEVSTLFEAFF | TGCGCCAGCAGCCAAGAAGTTTCGACTCTCTTTGAAGCTTTCTTT
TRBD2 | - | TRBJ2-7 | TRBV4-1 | CASSQEPGLAYEQYF | TGCGCCAGCAGCCAAGAGCCGGGACTAGCTTACGAGCAGTACTTC
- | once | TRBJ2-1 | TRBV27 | CASSLSRSNNEQFF | TGTGCCAGCAGTTTAAGTCGGTCCAACAATGAGCAGTTCTTC
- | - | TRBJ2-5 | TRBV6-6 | CASSTLGGETQYF | TGTGCCAGCAGCACTCTCGGGGGAGAGACCCAGTACTTC
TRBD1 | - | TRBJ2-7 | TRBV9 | CASSSRTGGADEQYF | TGTGCCAGCAGCTCCCGGACAGGGGGCGCGGACGAGCAGTACTTC
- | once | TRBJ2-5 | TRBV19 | CASRTLGEETQYF | TGTGCCAGTAGGACACTAGGGGAAGAGACCCAGTACTTC
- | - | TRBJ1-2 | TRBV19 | CASSSGDRSVYGYTF | TGTGCCAGTAGTTCAGGTGATCGGTCGGTCTATGGCTACACCTTC
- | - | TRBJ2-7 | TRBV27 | CASRTLWGDENEQYF | TGTGCCAGCAGAACATTGTGGGGGGACGAGAACGAGCAGTACTTC
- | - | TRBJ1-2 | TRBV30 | CAWNERAYGYTF | TGTGCCTGGAACGAGAGGGCCTATGGCTACACCTTC
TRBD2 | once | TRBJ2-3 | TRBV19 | CASSTSGGALTDTQYF | TGTGCCAGTAGTACCTCGGGGGGGGCCCTCACAGATACGCAGTATTTT
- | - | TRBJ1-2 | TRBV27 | CASGAGSSNGYTF | TGTGCCAGCGGGGCGGGGAGCTCTAATGGCTACACCTTC
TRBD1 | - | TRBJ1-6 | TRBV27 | CASSLSRQGPNSPLHF | TGTGCCAGCAGTTTATCGCGACAGGGTCCAAATTCACCCCTCCACTTT
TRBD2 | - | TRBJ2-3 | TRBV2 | CASRGTSGGTDTQYF | TGTGCCAGCAGGGGGACTAGCGGGGGCACAGATACGCAGTATTTT
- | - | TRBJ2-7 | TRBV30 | CAWSVLSGTDEQYF | TGTGCCTGGAGTGTACTATCAGGGACCGACGAGCAGTACTTC
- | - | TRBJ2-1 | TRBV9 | CASSVQGGVNEQFF | TGTGCCAGCAGCGTACAGGGGGGAGTCAATGAGCAGTTCTTC
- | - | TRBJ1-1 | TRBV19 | CASSIGNTEAFF | TGTGCCAGTAGTATTGGAAACACTGAAGCTTTCTTT